Below, one T cell receptor beta chain is given with its context. Using immunoSEQ multiplex PCR, the repertoire was profiled, and TCRdb retains in-frame clones only, with some absent. The sample has just over 75,000 clones; around 94% are singletons. The data are from a study of technical replicates of blood from a few donors. Trimming took off 5 bases at V and 4 bases at J, with 17 bases between the two ends. Germline V gene lookup returns CDR1 SGHTA and CDR2 FQGTGA. The CDR3 runs to 15 residues. This chain links TRBV7-3 with TRBJ2-5; no firm D call. Sequencing used T cells isolated from PBMCs. The clonotype comes from a human donor in good health. Written as DNA, the CDR3 is TGTGCCAGCAGCCCCCTTGGGCGTTTAGGAGAGACCCAGTACTTC. This codes for CASSPLGRLGETQYF.